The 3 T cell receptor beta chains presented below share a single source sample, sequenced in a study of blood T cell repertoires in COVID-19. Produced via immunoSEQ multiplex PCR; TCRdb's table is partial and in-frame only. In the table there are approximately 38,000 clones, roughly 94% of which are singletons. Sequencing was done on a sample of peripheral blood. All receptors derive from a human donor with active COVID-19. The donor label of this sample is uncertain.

This chain's CDR3 is CATPGPGNTGELFF. The CDR3, as DNA: TGTGCCACACCAGGCCCAGGGAACACCGGGGAGCTGTTTTTT. The J gene is TRBJ2-2, the V gene TRBV10-3; D gene ambiguous. Trimming removed 10 bases at V and 1 base at J, with 13 bases between. This CDR3 has 14 amino acids. Germline assignment: CDR1 ENHRY and CDR2 SYGVKD.

The chain's CDR3 is CASSPRGIGTDPTGELFF. In nucleotides, the CDR3 is TGTGCCAGCAGTCCAAGGGGGATCGGGACAGACCCGACCGGGGAGCTGTTTTTT. The chain joins TRBV7-9 to TRBJ2-2; 7 bases are a match to TRBD1. V trimming: 6 bases; J trimming: 5 bases; junction bases outside the gene matches: 18. The CDR3 is made up of 18 amino acids. Germline assignment: CDR1 SEHNR and CDR2 FQNEAQ (reference sequence).

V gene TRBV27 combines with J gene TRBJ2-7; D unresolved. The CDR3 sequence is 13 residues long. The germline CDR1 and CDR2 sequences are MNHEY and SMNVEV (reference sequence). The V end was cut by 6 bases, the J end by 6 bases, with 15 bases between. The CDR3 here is CASSSLSAAEQYF. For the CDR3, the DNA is TGTGCCAGCAGCTCCCTAAGCGCGGCCGAGCAGTACTTC.